These 21 T cell receptor beta chains originate from one sample sequenced in a study of T cell clonality in common variable immunodeficiency. Sequencing was performed with immunoSEQ multiplex PCR; in TCRdb, only in-frame clones are kept and a portion is missing. This repertoire lists 25,000 to 40,000 clones without singletons; 3.5% to 4% sits in the top ten. Sequencing was done on a sample of peripheral blood mononuclear cells. The receptors were sampled from a person between 18 and 69 years old in good health.

As regards this clone: The read is 3 residues too short to cover the CDR3 end, so that end is filled in from the germline J gene. V is TRBV13 and J is TRBJ2-3, with TRBD2 matching 14 bases. Germline lookup yields CDR1 PRHDT and CDR2 FYEKMQ (reference sequence). CDR3 size: 18 residues. CDR3 residues: CASSSAGTSGSITETQYF. Incomplete CDR3 DNA: TGTGCCAGCAGCTCCGCCGGGACTAGCGGGAGTATTACGGAGACG.

This clone has a handful of counts. CDR3 loop: CSATSGSDHTAFF. CDR3 DNA, as far as it was read: TGCAGTGCCACTAGCGGGTCCGACCATACG. The chain has TRBV20-1 and TRBJ1-1; D ambiguous. The DNA ends 3 residues before the CDR3 does, and the rest of the CDR3 is filled in from the germline J gene. Germline assignment: CDR1 DFQATT and CDR2 SNEGSKA (reference sequence). This CDR3 spans 13 amino acids.

This clone came up many times. The read halts 3 residues ahead of the CDR3 end, with the missing end drawn from the germline J gene. The chain uses TRBV6-2 or TRBV6-3 and TRBJ2-5; D is uncertain. Germline V CDR1 and CDR2: MNHEY, SVGEGT. This CDR3 has 15 amino acids. Deletions cut 0 bases from V and 2 bases from J, with 10 bases between. The CDR3 loop is CASSYSKARQETQYF. Incomplete CDR3 DNA: TGTGCCAGCAGTTACTCCAAGGCAAGACAAGAGACC.

This clone was seen many times. The read halts 3 residues ahead of the CDR3 end, with the missing end drawn from the germline J gene. The chain is built from TRBV20-1 and TRBJ1-2, with TRBD1 matching over 7 bases. Germline-derived CDR1 and CDR2 are DFQATT and SNEGSKA (reference sequence). The CDR3 has 14 amino acids. This chain's CDR3 is CSARDLRGLKGYTF. The DNA read from the CDR3 is TGCAGTGCTAGAGATCTAAGGGGGCTGAAGGGC.

This clone has ten or more counts. The read comes to an end 3 residues before the CDR3 does, leaving the germline J gene to fill in the end. V gene TRBV5-1 combines with J gene TRBJ2-6, with D perhaps matching TRBD2 (5 bases). Between the trimmed V and J ends, which lost 0 bases and 2 bases, there was a span of 6 bases. Germline assignment: CDR1 SGHRS and CDR2 YFSETQ. This CDR3 comprises 15 residues. The CDR3 loop is CASSLGGPGANVLTF. CDR3 DNA (partial): TGCGCCAGCAGCTTGGGCGGGCCTGGGGCCAACGTC.

This clone was picked up a small number of times. The CDR3 end is not reached by the read, which stops 3 residues before it; the germline J gene fills it in. The chain combines TRBV6-2 or TRBV6-3 with TRBJ1-2; TRBD1 agrees at 7 bases. The CDR3 totals 16 residues. Germline values: CDR1 MNHEY, CDR2 SVGEGT. The CDR3 loop is CASSYPRTGSTDTYTF. The sequenced part of the CDR3 DNA is TGTGCCAGCAGTTACCCGAGGACAGGCTCCACAGATACC.

In its sample, this clone is medium-sized. Sequencing ends 3 residues short of the CDR3 end; the germline J gene provides the rest. The chain is built from TRBV6-2 or TRBV6-3 and TRBJ2-3; a possible D gene is TRBD2 (7 bases). The CDR3 is 14 amino acids. Germline assignment: CDR1 MNHEY and CDR2 SVGEGT. The chain's CDR3 is CASSYSLEGGTQYF. Incomplete CDR3 DNA: TGTGCCAGCAGTTACTCCTTAGAGGGGGGGACG.

This clone came up many times. The read gets to within 3 residues of the CDR3 end, and the germline J gene fills in the rest. V usage is TRBV30 and J usage is TRBJ1-1; TRBD1 agrees at 7 bases. Looked up from germline, CDR1 is GTSNPN and CDR2 is SVGIG (reference sequence). The CDR3 sequence is 14 residues long. Trimming at V came to 4 bases and at J to 3 bases, leaving 8 bases not matched to a gene. The CDR3 reads CAWTLTGLYTEAFF. The DNA read from the CDR3 is TGTGCCTGGACTTTGACAGGGTTGTACACTGAA.

There are many counts of this clone. The CDR3 end lies 3 residues beyond the end of the read and is filled in from the germline J gene. This sequence joins TRBV20-1 and TRBJ2-3; 7 bases are shared with TRBD1. Germline trimming cut 3 bases from V and 2 bases from J; bases unmatched to any gene: 8. This CDR3 has 15 residues. CDR1 is DFQATT, CDR2 SNEGSKA, per germline (reference sequence). The CDR3 protein is CSARGQGGDTDTQYF. CDR3 DNA (partial): TGCAGTGCTAGGGGGCAAGGGGGCGACACAGATACG.

As regards this clone: The CDR3 is cut off 3 residues early in the read; its end comes from the germline J gene. The J gene is TRBJ2-4, the V gene TRBV7-9, with TRBD1 identical over 8 bases. The CDR3 is made up of 13 amino acids. CDR1 is SEHNR and CDR2 is FQNEAQ in the germline V gene (reference sequence). The CDR3 bases that were read are TGTGCCAGCAGCTTAGCCAGGGGGCAAGGT. Its translation is CASSLARGQG. The complete CDR3 protein is CASSLARGQGQYF.

Many counts were recorded for this clone. The CDR3 end lies 3 residues beyond the end of the read and is filled in from the germline J gene. The V call is TRBV30, the J call TRBJ2-1; a possible D gene is TRBD1 (6 bases). The CDR3 is 12 residues long. With 1 base removed from V and 8 bases from J, the gap between germline ends came to 9 bases. In germline, CDR1 is GTSNPN, CDR2 SVGIG (reference sequence). CDR3 residues: CAWSGQDYEQFF. The CDR3 DNA, read in part, is TGTGCCTGGAGTGGACAGGACTATGAG.

This clone was picked up many times. The junction does not match germline at one end; this may be a read error. The sequenced part of the CDR3 DNA is TGCGCCAGCAGCCAAGAGGCGGGGGGCTCCTACGAG. This gives the protein CASSQEAGGSYE. In full, the CDR3 reads CASSQEAGGSYEQYF. The chain has TRBV4-2 and TRBJ2-7; 8 positions match TRBD2. Read data end 3 residues before the CDR3 end; the end is taken from the germline J gene. The V gene's germline CDR1 is LGHNA and CDR2 YNFKEQ. This CDR3 contains 15 residues.

This clone was counted at least ten times. The junction and the germline gene differ at one end; a read error may be behind it. From the germline J gene comes the end of the CDR3, since the read stops 3 residues before it. V gene TRBV4-2 combines with J gene TRBJ1-2; 7 bases align to TRBD1. Germline V lookup: CDR1 LGHNA, CDR2 YNFKEQ. This CDR3 contains 17 residues. CDR3 amino acids: CASSQHVAGTARNGYTF. The sequenced part of the CDR3 DNA is TGCGCCAGCAGCCAACACGTGGCCGGGACAGCGAGGAATGGC.

The table lists this clone with many counts. The sequenced fragment ends 3 residues before the CDR3 boundary, so the rest is inferred from the germline J gene. The V and J genes are TRBV29-1 and TRBJ2-3; 7 nucleotides line up with TRBD1. This CDR3 spans 14 amino acids. CDR1 SQVTM and CDR2 ANQGSEA come from the germline V gene. The CDR3 loop is CSVSTGSGEETQYF. CDR3 DNA, as far as it was read: TGCAGCGTATCGACAGGGTCAGGAGAAGAGACG.

In this sample, this clone turned up a few times. The sequenced fragment ends 3 residues before the CDR3 boundary, so the rest is inferred from the germline J gene. The J gene is TRBJ1-4, the V gene TRBV5-1; 8 nucleotides agree with TRBD1. The germline CDR1 and CDR2 sequences are SGHRS and YFSETQ. The CDR3 is made up of 15 amino acids. The CDR3 protein is CASSLGTGYNSPLFF. The sequenced CDR3 bases are TGCGCCAGCAGCTTGGGGACAGGGTATAATTCACCA.

Details on this clone: The read comes to an end 3 residues before the CDR3 does, leaving the germline J gene to fill in the end. The chain joins TRBV7-9 to TRBJ2-4, with D unresolved. Germline V gene sequence: CDR1 SEHNR, CDR2 FQNEAQ (reference sequence). This CDR3 spans 14 amino acids. This CDR3 reads CASSLEATNYGQYF. CDR3 DNA (partial): TGTGCCAGCAGCTTAGAGGCAACTAACTATGGT.

This clone has a count of ten or more. The DNA ends 3 residues before the CDR3 does, and the rest of the CDR3 is filled in from the germline J gene. The chain carries TRBV29-1 and TRBJ2-7, with a weak D call TRBD1 (5 bases). Germline CDR1 reads SQVTM; CDR2 reads ANQGSEA. The CDR3 is 11 residues long. Trimming shortened V by 7 bases and J by 3 bases, and 10 bases separated the two germline ends. This chain's CDR3 is CSARVGYEQYF. The part of the CDR3 DNA that was read is TGCAGCGCCAGGGTAGGCTACGAG.

Many counts were recorded for this clone. The CDR3 end lies 3 residues beyond the end of the read and is filled in from the germline J gene. The rearrangement uses TRBV20-1 and TRBJ2-2; the D is unclear. The CDR3 length is 14 residues. Per the germline V gene, CDR1 is DFQATT and CDR2 is SNEGSKA (reference sequence). The CDR3 sequence: CSARGLATNEKLFF. Partial CDR3 DNA: TGCAGTGCTAGGGGTCTTGCAACTAATGAAAAG.

This clone was seen ten or more times. The read ends 3 residues shy of where the CDR3 ends; the end is completed using the germline J gene. This rearrangement joins TRBV19 to TRBJ1-5; 8 bases map to TRBD1. The CDR3 runs 19 residues. Germline-derived CDR1 and CDR2 are LNHDA and SQIVND (reference sequence). The junction had 16 bases not matched to a gene; V was cut back by 6 bases and J by 0 bases. The covered CDR3 bases are TGTGCCAGTAGCAGGACAGGGTGGACCTCGGGATATAGCAATCAGCCC. It translates to CASSRTGWTSGYSNQP. From start to end, the CDR3 is CASSRTGWTSGYSNQPQHF.

This clone was recorded many times. The read finishes 3 residues shy of the CDR3 end, and the germline J gene is used to complete it. The chain carries TRBV20-1 and TRBJ2-7; 11 bases are shared with TRBD2. CDR1 is DFQATT, CDR2 SNEGSKA, per germline (reference sequence). V shed 2 bases and J 1 base; nucleotides not matched to a gene: 1. The CDR3 is 14 amino acids. The CDR3 DNA, read in part, is TGCAGTGCTAGACCTAGCGGGGGGTCCTACGAG. As protein: CSARPSGGSYE. In full, the CDR3 reads CSARPSGGSYEQYF.

In its sample, this clone was seen many times. With the read ending 3 residues before the CDR3 end, the germline J gene is used to fill in that end. This chain uses TRBV10-3 with TRBJ1-6, with D perhaps TRBD1 (5 bases). In germline, CDR1 is ENHRY, CDR2 SYGVKD. There are 9 residues in the CDR3. The sequenced part of the CDR3 DNA is TGTGCCATCGGGGCGACC. Amino acids: CAIGAT. The whole CDR3 protein is CAIGATLHF.